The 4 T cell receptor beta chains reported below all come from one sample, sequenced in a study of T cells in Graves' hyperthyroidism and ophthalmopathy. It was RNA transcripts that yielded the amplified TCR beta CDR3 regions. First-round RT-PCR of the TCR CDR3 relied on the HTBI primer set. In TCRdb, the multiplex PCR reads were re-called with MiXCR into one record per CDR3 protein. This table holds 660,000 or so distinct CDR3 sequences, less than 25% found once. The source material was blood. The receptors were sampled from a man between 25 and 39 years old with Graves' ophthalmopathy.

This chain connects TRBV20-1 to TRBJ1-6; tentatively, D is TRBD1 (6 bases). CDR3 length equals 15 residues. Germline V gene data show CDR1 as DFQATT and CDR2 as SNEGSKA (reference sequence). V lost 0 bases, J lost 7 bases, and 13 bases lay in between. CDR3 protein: CSARDSSGTNSPLHF. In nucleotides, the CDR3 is TGCAGTGCTAGAGATAGTTCAGGGACAAATTCACCCCTCCACTTT.

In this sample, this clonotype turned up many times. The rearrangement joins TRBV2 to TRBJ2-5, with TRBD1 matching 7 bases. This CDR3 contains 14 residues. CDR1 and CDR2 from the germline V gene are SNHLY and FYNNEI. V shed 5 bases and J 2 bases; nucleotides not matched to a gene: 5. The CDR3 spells CASSQRGQQETQYF. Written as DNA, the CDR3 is TGTGCCAGCAGTCAGAGGGGACAGCAAGAGACCCAGTACTTC.

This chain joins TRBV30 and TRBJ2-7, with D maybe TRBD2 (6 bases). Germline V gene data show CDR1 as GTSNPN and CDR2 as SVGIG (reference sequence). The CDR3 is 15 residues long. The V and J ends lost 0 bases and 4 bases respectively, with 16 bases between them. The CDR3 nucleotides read TGTGCCTGGAGTGTACCAGATCTGGAGGGGTACGAGCAGTACTTC. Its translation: CAWSVPDLEGYEQYF.

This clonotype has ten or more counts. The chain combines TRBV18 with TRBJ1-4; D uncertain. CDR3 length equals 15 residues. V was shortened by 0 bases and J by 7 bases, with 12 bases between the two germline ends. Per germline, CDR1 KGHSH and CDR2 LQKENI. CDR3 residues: CASSPPKGWSEKLFF. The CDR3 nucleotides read TGTGCCAGCTCACCACCGAAAGGGTGGAGTGAAAAACTGTTTTTT. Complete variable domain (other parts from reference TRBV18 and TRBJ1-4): NAGVMQNPRHLVRRRGQEARLRCSPMKGHSHVYWYRQLPEEGLKFMVYLQKENIIDESGMPKERFSAEFPKEGPSILRIQQVVRGDSAAYFCASSPPKGWSEKLFFGSGTQLSVL.